The 22 T cell receptor beta chains below all came from one sample that was sequenced in a study of control samples from healthy donors and cancer patients. Clones were sequenced by immunoSEQ multiplex PCR, and TCRdb holds only the in-frame ones, with some missing. This sample yields about 410,000 clones, of which 90% are seen a single time; approximately 6.3% belongs to the top ten. The sample consisted of PBMCs. Receptors originate from a man in his forties with head and neck cancer.

The chain uses TRBV4-1 and TRBJ2-3; D remains ambiguous. Trimming removed 0 bases from V and 2 bases from J, with 12 bases in between. Per the germline V gene, CDR1 is MGHRA and CDR2 is YSYEKL. The CDR3 has 16 amino acids. CDR3: CASSQDGRSFTDTQYF. CDR3 DNA sequence: TGCGCCAGCAGCCAAGATGGTCGCAGTTTCACAGATACGCAGTATTTT.

The J gene is TRBJ1-2, the V gene TRBV27, with 8 bases that match TRBD1. Losses at the gene ends were 3 bases for V and 4 bases for J; bases not matched to a gene: 4. Germline V gene lookup returns CDR1 MNHEY and CDR2 SMNVEV (reference sequence). The CDR3 runs to 14 residues. CDR3 coding DNA: TGTGCCAGCAGTTTCAGGGGGCGCGGCTATGGCTACACCTTC. Residues: CASSFRGRGYGYTF.

The rearrangement uses TRBV28 and TRBJ2-7; 7 bases match TRBD1. V trimming: 5 bases; J trimming: 12 bases; junction bases outside the gene matches: 10. The germline gives CDR1 MDHEN, CDR2 SYDVKM. The CDR3 is 12 amino acids. As DNA, the CDR3 is TGTGCCAGCAGTGTCGGACAGGCAAGAGGGTACTTC. It yields the protein CASSVGQARGYF.

V and J are TRBV6-2 or TRBV6-3 and TRBJ1-6; D is undetermined. Germline V gives CDR1 MNHEY, CDR2 SVGEGT. Deletions cut 0 bases from V and 12 bases from J, with 6 bases between. CDR3 length: 12 amino acids. For the CDR3, the DNA is TGTGCCAGCAGTTACTCGACGGGACCCCTCCACTTT. Translating gives CASSYSTGPLHF.

This chain joins TRBV29-1 and TRBJ1-2; D not resolved. This CDR3 has 11 amino acids. Trimming removed 7 bases at V and 8 bases at J, with 14 bases between. Germline V gene data show CDR1 as SQVTM and CDR2 as ANQGSEA. This CDR3 reads CSALGLVGYTF. The CDR3 DNA reads TGCAGCGCCCTGGGCTTAGTGGGCTACACCTTC.

This clone is a singleton in its sample. CDR3 bases: TGCAGCGTTGAAGGGGGCCAAGAGACCCAGTACTTC. It is translated as CSVEGGQETQYF. This chain joins TRBV29-1 and TRBJ2-5; D remains unclear. In germline, CDR1 is SQVTM, CDR2 ANQGSEA. The CDR3 is made up of 12 amino acids. V lost 1 base, J lost 1 base, and 4 bases lay in between. Using reference TRBV29-1 and TRBJ2-5 for the parts outside the CDR3, the full variable domain is SAVISQKPSRDICQRGTSLTIQCQVDSQVTMMFWYRQQPGQSLTLIATANQGSEATYESGFVIDKFPISRPNLTFSTLTVSNMSPEDSSIYLCSVEGGQETQYFGPGTRLLVL.

This sequence joins TRBV25-1 and TRBJ1-2; D is unclear. The V gene lost 1 base and the J gene lost 1 base, with 16 bases spanning the gap. CDR1 MGHDK and CDR2 SYGVNS come from the germline V gene. CDR3 length: 17 amino acids. The CDR3 region has the DNA TGTGCCAGCAGTGAATCGGGGAAGAGGGAGATTAACTATGGCTACACCTTC. It specifies CASSESGKREINYGYTF.

Details on this clone: The same CDR3 is also encoded by other DNA sequences in this sample. The chain recombines TRBV6-4 with TRBJ2-3; maybe TRBD2 (6 bases). Trimming took off 5 bases at V and 3 bases at J, with 9 bases between the two ends. The CDR3 loop spans 13 amino acids. Germline V gene sequence: CDR1 MRHNA, CDR2 SNTAGT. The CDR3 reads CASSTGVTDTQYF. DNA of the CDR3: TGTGCCAGCAGTACGGGAGTGACAGATACGCAGTATTTT.

This clone was found once. The V call is TRBV18, the J call TRBJ2-3; D unresolved. This CDR3 comprises 18 residues. Germline CDR1 and CDR2: KGHSH and LQKENI. The ends were cut back, 6 bases at V and 0 bases at J, with 22 bases in the middle. DNA of the CDR3: TGTGCCAGCTCTCCCTATACCGCGGTTCCTCCTAGCACAGATACGCAGTATTTT. This gives the protein CASSPYTAVPPSTDTQYF.

The rearrangement uses TRBV20-1 and TRBJ2-1; D is ambiguous. The length of the CDR3 is 11 residues. The V and J ends lost 0 bases and 13 bases respectively, with 10 bases between them. Per germline, CDR1 DFQATT and CDR2 SNEGSKA (reference sequence). Here the CDR3 reads CSARDYPGQFF. The CDR3 region has the DNA TGCAGTGCTAGAGATTACCCGGGCCAGTTCTTC.

Only one count was recorded for this clone. The J gene is TRBJ2-7, the V gene TRBV9; 8 bases match TRBD1. In germline, CDR1 is SGDLS, CDR2 YYNGEE. This CDR3 region has 13 residues. V shed 7 bases and J 7 bases; nucleotides not matched to a gene: 10. The CDR3 is CASSAQGAGEQYF. CDR3 sequence (DNA): TGTGCCAGCTCCGCTCAGGGGGCGGGGGAGCAGTACTTC.

This chain links TRBV3-1 (or the pseudogene TRBV3-2) with TRBJ1-6; D might be TRBD1 (5 bases). CDR3 length: 17 amino acids. The V and J ends lost 0 bases and 10 bases respectively, with 19 bases between them. Per the germline V gene, CDR1 is LGHDT and CDR2 is YNNKEL (reference sequence). CDR3 residues: CASSQDGKGPGRSPLHF. DNA of the CDR3: TGTGCCAGCAGCCAAGATGGGAAGGGGCCCGGGAGGTCACCCCTCCACTTT.

This sequence joins TRBV19 and TRBJ1-4; D is undetermined. The germline V and J ends were trimmed by 4 bases and 8 bases, with 20 bases remaining between them. The CDR3 sequence is 16 residues long. The germline CDR1 and CDR2 sequences are LNHDA and SQIVND (reference sequence). The CDR3 DNA sequence: TGTGCCAGTAGTACTTCTGGGGATCGGGTTACCGAAAAACTGTTTTTT. Translated, it gives CASSTSGDRVTEKLFF.

The chain combines TRBV19 with TRBJ2-7; no firm D call. Germline V lookup: CDR1 LNHDA, CDR2 SQIVND (reference sequence). The V gene lost 3 bases and the J gene lost 6 bases, with 12 bases spanning the gap. The CDR3 runs 13 residues. Written as DNA, the CDR3 is TGTGCCAGTAGTATCCCAGTCGGTTGCGAGCAGTACTTC. It encodes CASSIPVGCEQYF.

The V call is TRBV27, the J call TRBJ2-1, with D perhaps matching TRBD1 or TRBD2 (6 bases each). CDR1 MNHEY and CDR2 SMNVEV come from the germline V gene (reference sequence). This CDR3 has 23 residues. The V end lost 4 bases, the J end lost 0 bases, and 34 bases lay between the germline ends. CDR3 protein: CASSSFKTGVFHSGTPSYNEQFF. In nucleotides, the CDR3 is TGTGCCAGCAGTTCCTTTAAGACAGGAGTCTTTCACTCCGGGACTCCCTCCTACAATGAGCAGTTCTTC.

This chain connects TRBV6-4 to TRBJ2-1; 9 bases agree with TRBD2. CDR3 length equals 16 residues. Germline V gene sequence: CDR1 MRHNA, CDR2 SNTAGT. V was pared by 4 bases and J by 6 bases, with 10 bases of the junction left unmatched. DNA for the CDR3: TGTGCCAGCAGTGGCGCGGCGGGAGGGCCTCGCAATGAGCAGTTCTTC. This codes for CASSGAAGGPRNEQFF.

This chain joins TRBV6-5 and TRBJ1-2; 7 nucleotides agree with TRBD1. Germline values: CDR1 MNHEY, CDR2 SVGAGI. After removal of 5 bases from V and 0 bases from J, the junction contained 6 bases not matched to a gene. This CDR3 is 15 amino acids long. The CDR3 here is CASSRQGRSNYGYTF. Here the CDR3 DNA reads TGTGCCAGCAGTCGACAGGGACGATCTAACTATGGCTACACCTTC.

This chain uses TRBV20-1 with TRBJ2-1; the D is unclear. Germline-derived CDR1 and CDR2 are DFQATT and SNEGSKA (reference sequence). The V gene lost 3 bases and the J gene lost 4 bases, with 7 bases spanning the gap. The CDR3 has 12 residues. In DNA form, the CDR3 reads TGCAGTGCTAGTGCCCAATACAATGAGCAGTTCTTC. This gives the protein CSASAQYNEQFF.

Notes on this clone: Within the sample, other DNA sequences also encode this same CDR3. The chain carries TRBV9 and TRBJ2-3; 11 bases agree with TRBD2. Germline loops: CDR1 SGDLS, CDR2 YYNGEE. The CDR3 spans 16 residues. Germline trimming cut 2 bases from V and 1 base from J; bases unmatched to any gene: 3. The CDR3, as DNA: TGTGCCAGCAGCGTGGCGGGACTAGCGGGCACAGATACGCAGTATTTT. Translation gives CASSVAGLAGTDTQYF.

The chain uses TRBV11-1 and TRBJ2-7, with D unresolved. CDR3 size: 13 residues. Germline V gives CDR1 SGHAT, CDR2 FQDESV (reference sequence). The V end was cut by 5 bases, the J end by 6 bases, with 14 bases between. CDR3 DNA: TGTGCCAGCAGCCCCACCTGGTCGACCGAGCAGTACTTC. Encoded protein: CASSPTWSTEQYF.

The genes are TRBV24-1 and TRBJ2-1; D may be TRBD2 (5 bases). Trimming cost V 6 bases and J 7 bases, with 15 bases left between them. The CDR3 runs to 14 residues. Germline V gene lookup returns CDR1 KGHDR and CDR2 SFDVKD. The DNA of the CDR3 is TGTGCCACCAGTCCGGGATCGGCAATTAATGAGCAGTTCTTC. Encoded protein: CATSPGSAINEQFF.

This chain connects TRBV7-8 to TRBJ1-6; tentatively, D is TRBD1 (5 bases). From germline, CDR1 is SGHVS and CDR2 FQNEAQ. The CDR3 has 16 amino acids. Trimming cost V 4 bases and J 8 bases, with 18 bases left between them. CDR3 amino acids: CASSSPDVWGDSPLHF. The DNA of the CDR3 is TGTGCCAGCAGCTCCCCCGATGTATGGGGGGATTCACCCCTCCACTTT.